A single TCR beta chain is shown here with its context. A junction end diverges from the germline sequence, so it may reflect a read error. Other nucleotide sequences from this sample produce the same CDR3. Libraries were prepared by immunoSEQ multiplex PCR; TCRdb keeps only in-frame clonotypes and omits some of them. The data contain more than 300,000 clones, 85% to 95% of them singletons. This sample is drawn from a study of shared T cell receptors in the human thymus. This CDR3 has 13 amino acids. The germline V gene encodes CDR1 MNHNS and CDR2 SASEGT. This TCR came from a human donor. The V call is TRBV6-1, the J call TRBJ2-7; possible D gene TRBD1, 6 bases. The material sequenced was thymocytes. CDR3 protein: CASRFRQEDEQYF. In DNA, the CDR3 is TGCGCCAGCAGGTTCAGACAGGAGGACGAGCAGTACTTC.